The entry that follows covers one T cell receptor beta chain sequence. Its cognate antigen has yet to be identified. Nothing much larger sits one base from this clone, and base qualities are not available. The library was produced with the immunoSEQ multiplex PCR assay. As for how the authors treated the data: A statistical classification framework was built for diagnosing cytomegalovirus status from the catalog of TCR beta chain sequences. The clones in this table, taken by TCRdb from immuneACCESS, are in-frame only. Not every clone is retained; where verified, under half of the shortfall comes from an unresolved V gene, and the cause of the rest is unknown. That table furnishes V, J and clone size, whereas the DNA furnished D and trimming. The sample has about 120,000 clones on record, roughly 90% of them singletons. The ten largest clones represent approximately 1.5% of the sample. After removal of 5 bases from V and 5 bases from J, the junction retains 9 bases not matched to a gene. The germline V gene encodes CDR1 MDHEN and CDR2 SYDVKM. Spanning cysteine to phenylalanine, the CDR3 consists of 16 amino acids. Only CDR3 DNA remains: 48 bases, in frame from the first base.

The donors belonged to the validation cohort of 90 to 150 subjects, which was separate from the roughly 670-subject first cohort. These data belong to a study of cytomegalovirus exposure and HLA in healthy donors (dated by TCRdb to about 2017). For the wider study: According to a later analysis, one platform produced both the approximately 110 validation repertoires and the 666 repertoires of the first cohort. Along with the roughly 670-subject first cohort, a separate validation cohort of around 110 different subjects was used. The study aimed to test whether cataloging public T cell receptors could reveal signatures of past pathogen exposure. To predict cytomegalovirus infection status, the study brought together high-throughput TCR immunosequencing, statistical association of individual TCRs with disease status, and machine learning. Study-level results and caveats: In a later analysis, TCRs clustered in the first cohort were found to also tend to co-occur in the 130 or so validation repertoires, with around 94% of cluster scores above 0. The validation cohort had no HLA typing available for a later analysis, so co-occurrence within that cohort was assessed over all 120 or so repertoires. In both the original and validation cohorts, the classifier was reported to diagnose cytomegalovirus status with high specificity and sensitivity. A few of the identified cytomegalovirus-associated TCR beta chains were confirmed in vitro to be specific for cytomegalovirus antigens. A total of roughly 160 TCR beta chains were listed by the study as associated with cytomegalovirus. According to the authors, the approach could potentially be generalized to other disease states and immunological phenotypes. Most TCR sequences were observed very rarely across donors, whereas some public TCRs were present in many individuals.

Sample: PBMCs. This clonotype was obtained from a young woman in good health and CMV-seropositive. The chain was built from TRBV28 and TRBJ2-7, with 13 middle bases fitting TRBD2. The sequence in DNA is TGTGCCAGCAGTACCATTGGACTAGCGGGAGTCCACGAGCAGTACTTC. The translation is CASSTIGLAGVHEQYF.